This is a list of T cell receptor beta chains from one sample in a study of radiotherapy plus CTLA-4 blockade in lung cancer. The method was immunoSEQ multiplex PCR; TCRdb's version includes in-frame clones alone and lacks a portion of them. The data show 55,000 or so clones, with roughly 79% seen just once and more than 5.5% held by the top ten. Sequenced material: peripheral blood, taken from a patient treated with radiotherapy plus ipilimumab. The receptors were sampled from a human donor with non-small cell lung cancer whose response to radiotherapy plus ipilimumab could not be evaluated. CDR3s include the opening cysteine and the closing phenylalanine or tryptophan. Fields, in order: J gene, clone size, V gene, D gene, CDR3 DNA, CDR3 protein. The D gene is left open where the match is weak. For some rows the clone size is stated as once, few or many, or as a class when expanded; others skip it.

TRBJ2-5 . TRBV19 . TGTGCCACAACGGGAGCAGCCGGAGGAGAGACCCAGTACTTC CATTGAAGGETQYF
TRBJ2-7 . TRBV6-1 TRBD1 TGTGCCAGCAGTGCGACAGGGTACCGGGTCGAGCAGTACTTC CASSATGYRVEQYF
TRBJ2-3 few TRBV28 . TGTGCCAGCAGGATGGCGGGGACGGATCCCACAGATACGCAGTATTTT CASRMAGTDPTDTQYF
TRBJ2-7 . TRBV5-1 TRBD2 TGCGCCAGCAGCCGACAAACTGGGACTAGCGCTTCTTACGAGCAGTACTTC CASSRQTGTSASYEQYF
TRBJ2-3 . TRBV5-4 . TGTGCCAGCAGCTTTGGGGGCGCCTTCACAGATACGCAGTATTTT CASSFGGAFTDTQYF
TRBJ1-3 few TRBV5-4 TRBD1 TGTGCCAGCAGCCAGGGGACAGGGATCTCTGGAAACACCATATATTTT CASSQGTGISGNTIYF
TRBJ1-1 . TRBV29-1 TRBD1 TGCAGCGTGGGACAGGGGAACCCTGAAGCTTTCTTT CSVGQGNPEAFF
TRBJ2-7 . TRBV19 TRBD2 TGTGCCAGTAGTAGCGTGGGACTAGCGGGGGCCCCCGCCTCCTACGAGCAGTACTTC CASSSVGLAGAPASYEQYF
TRBJ2-7 . TRBV28 . TGTGCCAGCAGTCCCGGGATTATCCTCTACGAGCAGTACTTC CASSPGIILYEQYF
TRBJ2-7 . TRBV4-3 TRBD2 TGCGCCAGCAGCCAAGTACCGGGAGGGGCCTACGAGCAGTACTTC CASSQVPGGAYEQYF
TRBJ2-4 . TRBV4-1 TRBD2 TGCGCCAGCAGCCTGTCACTAGCGGGGGGCCTTGGAGCCAAAAACATTCAGTACTTC CASSLSLAGGLGAKNIQYF
TRBJ1-3 . TRBV11-2 . TGTGCCAGCAGCTTAATCCTACAGTCCCACTCTGGAAACACCATATATTTT CASSLILQSHSGNTIYF
TRBJ2-2 . TRBV27 . TGTGCCAGCAGTTTGGGACTTAACACCGGGGAGCTGTTTTTT CASSLGLNTGELFF
TRBJ1-5 . TRBV6-1 TRBD1 TGTGCCAGCAGTGGAGACAGGGTGGGGGTTAGGGGAAATCAGCCCCAGCATTTT CASSGDRVGVRGNQPQHF
TRBJ2-2 . TRBV4-3 . TGCGCCAGCAGCCATACCGCCAAGGGGATGACCGGGGAGCTGTTTTTT CASSHTAKGMTGELFF
TRBJ2-5 once TRBV5-6 . TGTGCCAGCAGCCCGGGGAGTACCACACAAGAGACCCAGTACTTC CASSPGSTTQETQYF
TRBJ2-7 once TRBV6-5 . TGTGCCAGCAGTTACTCCGCGACTCCGACCTACGAGCAGTACTTC CASSYSATPTYEQYF
TRBJ2-1 . TRBV11-3 TRBD2 TGTGCCAGCAGCCTCGGGGGGGACGTCCCCTACAATGAGCAGTTCTTC CASSLGGDVPYNEQFF
TRBJ2-1 . TRBV11-2 . TGTGCCAGCAGCTTACTAGCTGGGGAGCAGTTCTTC CASSLLAGEQFF
TRBJ2-1 . TRBV7-8 . TGTGCCAGCAGCTTAAGTCCTAGCAGTTACAATGAGCAGTTCTTC CASSLSPSSYNEQFF
TRBJ1-1 . TRBV7-2 TRBD1 TGTGCCAGCAGCTTAAGGACAGGGGGGAACACTGAAGCTTTCTTT CASSLRTGGNTEAFF
TRBJ1-4 once TRBV6-1 . TGTGCCAGCATTGCACCGGGACACCGAGAAAAACTGTTTTTT CASIAPGHREKLFF
TRBJ1-1 . TRBV29-1 . TGCAGCGTTAATAATAGGAACACTGAAGCTTTCTTT CSVNNRNTEAFF
TRBJ1-1 . TRBV7-2 . TGTGCCAGCAGCTTATACAATAAGAACACTGAAGCTTTCTTT CASSLYNKNTEAFF
TRBJ2-3 . TRBV28 TRBD2 TGTGCCAGCACCCTCGCCGGGACTACCGGCACAGATACGCAGTATTTT CASTLAGTTGTDTQYF
TRBJ1-4 . TRBV28 . TGTGCCAGCAGTTGGCAGGGTACTGAAAAACTGTTTTTT CASSWQGTEKLFF
TRBJ1-1 . TRBV5-1 TRBD1 TGCGCCAGCAGCTTGCCGGGACAGCTGAACACTGAAGCTTTCTTT CASSLPGQLNTEAFF
TRBJ1-4 . TRBV7-9 . TGTGCCAGCTCCCTGAGGGGGAGTGCAACTAATGAAAAACTGTTTTTT CASSLRGSATNEKLFF